Below, 16 T cell receptor beta chains from the same sample are listed, as sequenced in a study of blood T cell repertoires in COVID-19. Clones were sequenced by immunoSEQ multiplex PCR, and TCRdb holds only the in-frame ones, with some missing. This table has 350,000 to 450,000 clones, more than 70% appearing once. Specimen: peripheral blood. These receptors all stem from a man between 35 and 55 years old with acute or convalescent COVID-19.

V is TRBV10-3 and J is TRBJ1-2; 8 positions agree with TRBD1. Germline V gene data show CDR1 as ENHRY and CDR2 as SYGVKD. CDR3 length: 15 residues. J was trimmed by 7 bases and V by 6 bases; bases with no gene match: 13. This CDR3 is CAIRPSGTQGAGYTF. The CDR3 nucleotides are TGTGCCATCAGGCCCAGCGGCACCCAGGGGGCTGGCTACACCTTC.

This clone was seen just once. The J gene is TRBJ1-5, the V gene TRBV5-1, with 7 nucleotides matching TRBD1. V trimming: 5 bases; J trimming: 0 bases; junction bases outside the gene matches: 5. Germline V lookup: CDR1 SGHRS, CDR2 YFSETQ. This CDR3 has 15 residues. The CDR3 here is CASSRGTDSNQPQHF. In DNA form, the CDR3 reads TGCGCCAGCAGTAGAGGGACAGATAGCAATCAGCCCCAGCATTTT.

This clone came up once. The chain links TRBV29-1 to TRBJ2-1, with TRBD1 as a possible D gene (6 bases). CDR3 length: 14 amino acids. Between the trimmed V and J ends, which lost 7 bases and 4 bases, there was a span of 17 bases. Germline loops: CDR1 SQVTM, CDR2 ANQGSEA. CDR3 nucleotides: TGCAGCGCAGATACCGGGACAACTTACAATGAGCAGTTCTTC. Its translation is CSADTGTTYNEQFF.

The genes are TRBV5-1 and TRBJ2-1; a possible D gene is TRBD2 (6 bases). Germline V gene sequence: CDR1 SGHRS, CDR2 YFSETQ. This CDR3 has 14 amino acids. V was cut by 4 bases and J by 2 bases, with 10 bases left in between. The CDR3 region has the DNA TGCGCCAGCAGCGGGGGGTGGGCCTACAATGAGCAGTTCTTC. Translating gives CASSGGWAYNEQFF.

The genes are TRBV27 and TRBJ1-6, with D maybe TRBD1 (5 bases). The CDR3 consists of 18 residues. Trimming removed 4 bases at V and 0 bases at J, with 16 bases between. Germline V gene lookup returns CDR1 MNHEY and CDR2 SMNVEV (reference sequence). The CDR3 sequence: CASSSSQGASSYNSPLHF. The CDR3 coding sequence is TGTGCCAGCAGTTCAAGCCAGGGCGCGAGCTCCTATAATTCACCCCTCCACTTT.

The chain combines TRBV4-3 with TRBJ1-3; D remains unclear. Germline V gives CDR1 LGHNA, CDR2 YSLEER. The V and J ends lost 4 bases and 3 bases respectively, with 7 bases between them. The CDR3 sequence is 13 residues long. The CDR3 DNA sequence: TGCGCCAGCAGCCCTATTCGTGGAAACACCATATATTTT. The encoded protein is CASSPIRGNTIYF.

The V gene is TRBV6-6, the J gene TRBJ2-5; TRBD1 aligns across 8 bases. Germline V CDR1 and CDR2: MNHNY, SVGAGI (reference sequence). The CDR3 covers 15 residues. With 5 bases clipped from V and 5 bases from J, the junction kept 10 bases outside the gene matches. The chain's CDR3 is CASSNPGQGRETQYF. Written as DNA, the CDR3 is TGTGCCAGCAGTAACCCAGGACAGGGCCGGGAGACCCAGTACTTC.

The chain recombines TRBV27 with TRBJ2-2, with TRBD2 as a possible D gene (5 bases). The CDR3 is made up of 13 amino acids. The V and J ends lost 5 bases and 4 bases respectively, with 8 bases between them. CDR1 is MNHEY, CDR2 SMNVEV, per germline (reference sequence). The CDR3 spells CASSAGGTGELFF. CDR3 in DNA: TGTGCCAGCAGTGCAGGAGGCACCGGGGAGCTGTTTTTT.

V and J are TRBV6-5 and TRBJ2-3; 8 nucleotides line up with TRBD1. V was clipped by 2 bases and J by 3 bases; unmatched bases: 4. This CDR3 contains 15 residues. CDR1 is MNHEY, CDR2 SVGAGI, per germline. Written as DNA, the CDR3 is TGTGCCAGCAGTTACGGGCAGGGGGCGACAGATACGCAGTATTTT. It is translated as CASSYGQGATDTQYF.

The V gene is TRBV6-1, the J gene TRBJ2-3; 7 bases match TRBD2. J was trimmed by 3 bases and V by 2 bases; bases with no gene match: 11. CDR1 MNHNS and CDR2 SASEGT come from the germline V gene. The CDR3 is 17 amino acids. CDR3 in DNA: TGTGCCAGCAGTGAAAGAGTCCGGCGGGAGATAACAGATACGCAGTATTTT. Translated: CASSERVRREITDTQYF.

V gene TRBV7-3 combines with J gene TRBJ2-2, with 9 bases lining up with TRBD1. Looked up from germline, CDR1 is SGHTA and CDR2 is FQGTGA. The CDR3 is made up of 15 amino acids. V lost 5 bases, J lost 7 bases, and 8 bases stayed unmatched. The DNA for the CDR3 is TGTGCCAGCAGCCCGATGGGACAGGGAGTCGGGGAGCTGTTTTTT. Residues: CASSPMGQGVGELFF.

The V and J genes are TRBV19 and TRBJ2-1; D gene unclear. The CDR3 runs 15 residues. Germline CDR1 is LNHDA and CDR2 is SQIVND (reference sequence). Trimming took 3 bases from V and 0 from J, leaving 9 bases between them. The CDR3 spells CASSIFLVSYNEQFF. CDR3 in DNA: TGTGCCAGTAGTATTTTCCTAGTCTCCTACAATGAGCAGTTCTTC.

This sequence joins TRBV5-4 and TRBJ2-7, with 11 positions matching TRBD2. The germline CDR1 and CDR2 sequences are SGHNT and YYREEE (reference sequence). This CDR3 has 15 amino acids. Trimming at V came to 0 bases and at J to 2 bases, leaving 1 base not matched to a gene. The chain's CDR3 is CASSLGLAGPYEQYF. CDR3 sequence (DNA): TGTGCCAGCAGCTTGGGACTAGCGGGGCCCTACGAGCAGTACTTC.

V gene TRBV4-2 combines with J gene TRBJ1-4, with a possible D match to TRBD1 (5 bases). The V gene lost 5 bases and the J gene lost 0 bases, with 16 bases spanning the gap. Per germline, CDR1 LGHNA and CDR2 YNFKEQ. The CDR3 totals 17 residues. CDR3 in amino acids: CASSRQDRGATNEKLFF. The DNA of the CDR3 is TGTGCCAGCAGCAGACAAGATCGGGGGGCAACTAATGAAAAACTGTTTTTT.

The chain joins TRBV5-6 to TRBJ1-2; D is perhaps TRBD1 (6 bases). Per germline, CDR1 SGHDT and CDR2 YYEEEE. Trimming cost V 3 bases and J 7 bases, with 13 bases left between them. The CDR3 sequence is 13 residues long. The CDR3 bases are TGTGCCAGCAGCTACCAGGGGTTCCCTGGCTACACCTTC. This translates into CASSYQGFPGYTF.

The V and J genes are TRBV28 and TRBJ2-7; 8 nucleotides line up with TRBD1. Germline V gene data show CDR1 as MDHEN and CDR2 as SYDVKM. V trimming: 5 bases; J trimming: 4 bases; junction bases outside the gene matches: 19. The CDR3 consists of 18 residues. CDR3 in amino acids: CASSHTGQGALINYEQYF. DNA of the CDR3: TGTGCCAGCAGTCACACCGGGCAGGGGGCGTTAATTAATTACGAGCAGTACTTC. Together with reference TRBV28 and TRBJ2-7, the CDR3 gives the full variable domain: DVKVTQSSRYLVKRTGEKVFLECVQDMDHENMFWYRQDPGLGLRLIYFSYDVKMKEKGDIPEGYSVSREKKERFSLILESASTNQTSMYLCASSHTGQGALINYEQYFGPGTRLTVT.